The clone carrying this TCR beta chain was recorded many times. Its cognate antigen is unknown. This entry comes from a study of prognosis after radiotherapy for stage I lung cancer. Whole-study findings and limits: After stereotactic body radiation therapy, patients with later distant metastases showed lower Shannon entropy.

The CDR3 loop spans 15 amino acids. J lost 3 bases, V lost 6 bases, and 6 bases had no gene match. CDR1 is MNHNS and CDR2 is SASEGT in the germline V gene. TCR beta CDR3 amplification from genomic DNA was performed by two-round multiplex PCR. Each TRBV and TRBJ gene had its own primer in the first PCR round. MiXCR, run by TCRdb on the multiplex PCR reads, gives a single entry per CDR3 protein. Counted here are fewer than 40,000 distinct CDR3 sequences, approximately 30% occurring once; the ten biggest clones make up around 35%. V usage is TRBV6-1 and J usage is TRBJ2-2, with TRBD2 matching 8 bases. Sequenced here: PBMCs, sampled before or after stereotactic body radiation therapy (not recorded which). This sequence was found in a donor over 45 with non-small cell lung cancer. DNA for the CDR3: TGTGCCAGCAGCCCCCGGGAGGGGTACACCGGGGAGCTGTTTTTT. Encoded protein: CASSPREGYTGELFF.